This T cell receptor beta chain came from a study of shared clonotypes between healthy human individuals. About the study: Donor ages ranged 18 to 49 years: a couple of women, a few men. Each donor's CD8 memory used one plate, CD8 naive two, each CD4 subset three.

This table comes from immunoSEQ multiplex PCR, and its TCRdb copy is limited to in-frame clones, with some not included. The sample includes some 500,000 clones, approximately 95% of them seen just once. Note on this clone: Its antigen remains unknown.

General observations from the study: Lower generation probabilities were found for non-shared clonotypes than for those shared by all four donors. Larger estimated richness was generally seen in naive subsets than in memory subsets.

Germline CDR1 is MGHRA and CDR2 is YSYEKL. V was trimmed by 3 bases and J by 2 bases, leaving 17 bases between them. CDR3 length: 16 residues. The receptor was isolated from a woman in her 30s in good health. This rearrangement joins TRBV4-1 to TRBJ2-7; TRBD2 might be the D (5 bases). Material: naive CD4+ T cells sorted from blood. Subset specified: CD45RA+ positively selected. Written as DNA, the CDR3 is TGCGCCAGCAGCCAGGGCCATGGCGGAGGAACCTACGAGCAGTACTTC. Its protein is CASSQGHGGGTYEQYF.